This entry lists 8 T cell receptor beta chains sequenced from one sample in a study of blood T cell repertoires in COVID-19. Method: immunoSEQ multiplex PCR; TCRdb's copy keeps in-frame clones and lacks some. The table has a few hundred thousand clones, about 83% seen once. The sequenced sample was peripheral blood. All receptors come from a man aged 25-45 years who had recovered from COVID-19.

As DNA, the CDR3 is TGTGCCAGCTCACCACCGCCACAGGGTATCCCGTTTGGCACAGATACGCAGTATTTT. It codes for CASSPPPQGIPFGTDTQYF. The J gene is TRBJ2-3, the V gene TRBV18; D is possibly TRBD1 (6 bases). This CDR3 has 19 amino acids. The ends were cut back, 0 bases at V and 1 base at J, with 20 bases in the middle. From germline, CDR1 is KGHSH and CDR2 LQKENI.

This clone has only one observation. This chain uses TRBV11-2 with TRBJ2-7; TRBD2 might be the D (7 bases). Germline CDR1 reads SGHAT; CDR2 reads FQNNGV. Deletions cut 5 bases from V and 3 bases from J, with 17 bases between. The CDR3 sequence is 15 residues long. The CDR3 reads CASSPSGGGFYEQYF. The DNA for the CDR3 is TGTGCCAGCAGCCCAAGTGGCGGGGGCTTCTACGAGCAGTACTTC.

This chain links TRBV11-3 with TRBJ2-1; D may be TRBD2 (6 bases). Germline assignment: CDR1 SGHNT and CDR2 YENEEA. Trimming removed 5 bases at V and 9 bases at J, with 14 bases between. The CDR3 runs 13 residues. The CDR3 loop is CASSTTFGGEQFF. CDR3 bases: TGTGCCAGCAGCACCACCTTCGGGGGTGAGCAGTTCTTC.

The chain carries TRBV28 and TRBJ1-5, with D uncertain. The CDR3 sequence is 20 residues long. V was trimmed by 4 bases and J by 0 bases, leaving 25 bases between them. Germline V gene data show CDR1 as MDHEN and CDR2 as SYDVKM. DNA of the CDR3: TGTGCCAGCAGTTCTTTTGGTGTCGGACGCGGGAGGTATAGCAATCAGCCCCAGCATTTT. Its translation: CASSSFGVGRGRYSNQPQHF. Using reference TRBV28 and TRBJ1-5 for the parts outside the CDR3, the full variable domain is DVKVTQSSRYLVKRTGEKVFLECVQDMDHENMFWYRQDPGLGLRLIYFSYDVKMKEKGDIPEGYSVSREKKERFSLILESASTNQTSMYLCASSSFGVGRGRYSNQPQHFGDGTRLSIL.

V and J are TRBV11-2 and TRBJ2-4; possible D gene TRBD2, 5 bases. Germline V CDR1 and CDR2: SGHAT, FQNNGV. The CDR3 has 15 residues. The V and J ends lost 6 bases and 0 bases respectively, with 12 bases between them. CDR3 coding DNA: TGTGCCAGCAGTGGGCCCCGGGGAGCCAAAAACATTCAGTACTTC. Residues: CASSGPRGAKNIQYF.

CDR3 sequence reads: CASTPDRVRGYTF. The CDR3, as DNA: TGTGCCAGCACCCCCGACAGGGTCCGTGGCTACACCTTC. V is TRBV6-6 and J is TRBJ1-2; TRBD1 aligns across 7 bases. The CDR3 is 13 residues long. CDR1 and CDR2 (germline): MNHNY, SVGAGI (reference sequence). Germline trimming cut 7 bases from V and 7 bases from J; bases unmatched to any gene: 9.

The V and J genes are TRBV9 and TRBJ2-1; tentatively, D is TRBD1 (5 bases). This CDR3 region has 17 residues. Germline V gene lookup returns CDR1 SGDLS and CDR2 YYNGEE. The ends were cut back, 0 bases at V and 0 bases at J, with 13 bases in the middle. The DNA of the CDR3 is TGTGCCAGCAGCGTAGTGCCAGGGAAAGGCTCCTACAATGAGCAGTTCTTC. The encoded protein is CASSVVPGKGSYNEQFF.

The CDR3 loop reads CASSSGGDTEAFF. As DNA, the CDR3 is TGCGCCAGCAGCTCTGGGGGGGACACTGAAGCTTTCTTT. The chain recombines TRBV5-1 with TRBJ1-1; D perhaps matches TRBD1 (5 bases). Trimming removed 3 bases at V and 3 bases at J, with 9 bases between. The CDR3 is 13 residues long. Per germline, CDR1 SGHRS and CDR2 YFSETQ.